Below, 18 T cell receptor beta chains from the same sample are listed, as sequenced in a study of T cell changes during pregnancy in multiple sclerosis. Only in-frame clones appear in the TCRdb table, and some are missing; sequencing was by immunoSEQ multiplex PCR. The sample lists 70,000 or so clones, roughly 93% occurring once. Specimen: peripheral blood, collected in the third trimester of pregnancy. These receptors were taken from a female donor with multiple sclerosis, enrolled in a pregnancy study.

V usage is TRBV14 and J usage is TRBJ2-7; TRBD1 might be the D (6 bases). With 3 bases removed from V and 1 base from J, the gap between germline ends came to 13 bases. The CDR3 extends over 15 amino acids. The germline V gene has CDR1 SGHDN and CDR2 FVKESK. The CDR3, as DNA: TGTGCCAGCAGCCAGTTTACAGGGTATTCCTACGAGCAGTACTTC. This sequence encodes CASSQFTGYSYEQYF. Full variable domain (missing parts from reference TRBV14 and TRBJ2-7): EAGVTQFPSHSVIEKGQTVTLRCDPISGHDNLYWYRRVMGKEIKFLLHFVKESKQDESGMPNNRFLAERTGGTYSTLKVQPAELEDSGVYFCASSQFTGYSYEQYFGPGTRLTVT.

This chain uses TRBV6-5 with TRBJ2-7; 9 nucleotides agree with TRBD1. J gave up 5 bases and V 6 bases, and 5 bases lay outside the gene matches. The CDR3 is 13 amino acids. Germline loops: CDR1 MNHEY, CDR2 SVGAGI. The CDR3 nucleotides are TGTGCCAGCAGACGGACAGGGGTAGACGAGCAGTACTTC. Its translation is CASRRTGVDEQYF.

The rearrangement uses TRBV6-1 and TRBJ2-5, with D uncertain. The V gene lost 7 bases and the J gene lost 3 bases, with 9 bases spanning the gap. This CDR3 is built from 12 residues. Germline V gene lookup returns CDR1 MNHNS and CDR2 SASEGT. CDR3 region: CASKTAKETQYF. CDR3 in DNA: TGTGCCAGCAAGACTGCGAAAGAGACCCAGTACTTC.

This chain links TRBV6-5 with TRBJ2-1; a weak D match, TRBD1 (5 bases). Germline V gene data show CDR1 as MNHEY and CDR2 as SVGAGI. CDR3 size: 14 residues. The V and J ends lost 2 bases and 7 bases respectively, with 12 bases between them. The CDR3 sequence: CASSYQGSGNEQFF. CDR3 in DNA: TGTGCCAGCAGTTACCAGGGTTCTGGGAATGAGCAGTTCTTC.

The chain's CDR3 is CASSLEGGWETQYF. The CDR3 DNA reads TGCGCCAGCAGCTTGGAAGGGGGCTGGGAGACCCAGTACTTC. The chain carries TRBV5-1 and TRBJ2-5, with TRBD1 matching over 7 bases. Germline V gene sequence: CDR1 SGHRS, CDR2 YFSETQ. J lost 5 bases, V lost 0 bases, and 4 bases had no gene match. This CDR3 comprises 14 residues.

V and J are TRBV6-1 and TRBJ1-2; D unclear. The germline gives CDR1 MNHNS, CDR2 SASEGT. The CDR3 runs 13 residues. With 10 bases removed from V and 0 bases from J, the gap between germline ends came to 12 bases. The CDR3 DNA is TGTGCCATCGCAATGTCGGCTAACTATGGCTACACCTTC. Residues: CAIAMSANYGYTF.

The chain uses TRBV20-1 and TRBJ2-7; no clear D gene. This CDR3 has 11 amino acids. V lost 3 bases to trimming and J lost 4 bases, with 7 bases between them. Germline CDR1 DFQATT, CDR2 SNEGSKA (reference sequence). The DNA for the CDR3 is TGCAGTGCTAGTACGAGGTACGAGCAGTACTTC. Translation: CSASTRYEQYF.

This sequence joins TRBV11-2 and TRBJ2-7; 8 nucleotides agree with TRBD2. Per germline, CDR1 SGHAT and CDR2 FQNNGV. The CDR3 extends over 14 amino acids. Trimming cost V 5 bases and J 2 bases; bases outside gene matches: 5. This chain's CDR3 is CASSILAGPYEQYF. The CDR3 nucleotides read TGTGCCAGCAGCATATTAGCGGGGCCCTACGAGCAGTACTTC.

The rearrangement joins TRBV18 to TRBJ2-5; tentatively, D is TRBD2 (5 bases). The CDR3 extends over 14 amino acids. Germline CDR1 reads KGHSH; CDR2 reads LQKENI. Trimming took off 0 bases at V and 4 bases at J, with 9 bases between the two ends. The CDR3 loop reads CASSPPRGGETQYF. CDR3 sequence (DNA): TGTGCCAGCTCACCACCGAGAGGAGGAGAGACCCAGTACTTC. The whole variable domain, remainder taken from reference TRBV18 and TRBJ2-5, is NAGVMQNPRHLVRRRGQEARLRCSPMKGHSHVYWYRQLPEEGLKFMVYLQKENIIDESGMPKERFSAEFPKEGPSILRIQQVVRGDSAAYFCASSPPRGGETQYFGPGTRLLVL.

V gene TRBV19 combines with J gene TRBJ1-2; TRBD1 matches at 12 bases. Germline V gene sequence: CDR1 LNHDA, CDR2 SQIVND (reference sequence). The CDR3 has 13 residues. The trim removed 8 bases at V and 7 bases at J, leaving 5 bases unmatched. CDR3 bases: TGTGCCAGTCGGGACAGGGGGCGGTCTGGCTACACCTTC. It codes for CASRDRGRSGYTF.

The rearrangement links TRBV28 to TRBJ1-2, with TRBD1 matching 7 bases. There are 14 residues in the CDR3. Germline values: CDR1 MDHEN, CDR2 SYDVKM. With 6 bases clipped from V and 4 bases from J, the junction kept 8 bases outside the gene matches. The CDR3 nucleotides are TGTGCCAGCAGCGTCGGGACAGACGGCTATGGCTACACCTTC. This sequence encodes CASSVGTDGYGYTF.

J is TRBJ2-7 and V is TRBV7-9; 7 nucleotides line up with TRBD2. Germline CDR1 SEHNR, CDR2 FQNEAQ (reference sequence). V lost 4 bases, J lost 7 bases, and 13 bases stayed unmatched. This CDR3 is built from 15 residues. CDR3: CASSSSLGGSWEQYF. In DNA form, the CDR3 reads TGTGCCAGCAGCTCCTCCCTCGGGGGGAGCTGGGAGCAGTACTTC.

The CDR3 region is CASSLSVGASGNTIYF. The CDR3 DNA reads TGTGCCAGCAGTTTATCGGTAGGAGCCTCTGGAAACACCATATATTTT. The chain carries TRBV28 and TRBJ1-3; no clear D gene. V was pared by 1 base and J by 0 bases, with 10 bases between. The CDR3 totals 16 residues. Germline lookup yields CDR1 MDHEN and CDR2 SYDVKM.

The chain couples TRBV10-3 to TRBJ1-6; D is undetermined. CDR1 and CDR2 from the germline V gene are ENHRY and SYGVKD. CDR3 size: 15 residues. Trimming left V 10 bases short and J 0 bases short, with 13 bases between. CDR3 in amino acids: CATSNPSSYNSPLHF. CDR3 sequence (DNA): TGTGCCACCAGCAACCCGAGCTCCTATAATTCACCCCTCCACTTT.

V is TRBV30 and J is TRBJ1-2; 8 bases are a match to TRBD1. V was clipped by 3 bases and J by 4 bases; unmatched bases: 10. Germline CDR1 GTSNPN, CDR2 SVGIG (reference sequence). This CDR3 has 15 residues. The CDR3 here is CAWSRSTGGGYGYTF. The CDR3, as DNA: TGTGCCTGGAGCCGATCCACAGGGGGGGGCTATGGCTACACCTTC.

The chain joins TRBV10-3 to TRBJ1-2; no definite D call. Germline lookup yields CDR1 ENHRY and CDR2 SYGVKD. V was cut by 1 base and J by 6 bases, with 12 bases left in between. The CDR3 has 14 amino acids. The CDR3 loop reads CAISEWAGSDGYTF. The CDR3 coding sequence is TGTGCCATCAGTGAGTGGGCAGGATCGGATGGCTACACCTTC.

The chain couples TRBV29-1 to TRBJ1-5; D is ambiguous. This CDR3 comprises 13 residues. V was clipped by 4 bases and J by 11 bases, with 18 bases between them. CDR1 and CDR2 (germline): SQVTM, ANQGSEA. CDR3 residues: CSVVESLNQAQHF. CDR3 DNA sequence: TGCAGCGTTGTTGAAAGCCTTAACCAGGCCCAGCATTTT.

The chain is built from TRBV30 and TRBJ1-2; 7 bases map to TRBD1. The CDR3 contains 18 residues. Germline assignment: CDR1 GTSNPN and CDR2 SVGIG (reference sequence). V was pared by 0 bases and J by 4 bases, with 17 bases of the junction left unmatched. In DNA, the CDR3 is TGTGCCTGGAGTGTACTTGGGGTTCGCGCAGGGGGTCCCTATGGCTACACCTTC. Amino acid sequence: CAWSVLGVRAGGPYGYTF. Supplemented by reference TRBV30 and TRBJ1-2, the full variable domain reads SQTIHQWPATLVQPVGSPLSLECTVEGTSNPNLYWYRQAAGRGLQLLFYSVGIGQISSEVPQNLSASRPQDRQFILSSKKLLLSDSGFYLCAWSVLGVRAGGPYGYTFGSGTRLTVV.